This TCR beta chain stems from a study of vaccination and CD4 T cells after COVID-19 (dated by TCRdb to between 2021 and 2022). Concerning the study at large: Convalescent patients had a positive SARS-CoV-2 result on nasal swab PCR, and of these patients, 8 or 9 had mild disease and one had severe disease. Control cultures used a CEFX viral epitope pool as positive control, an HIV-1 Nef peptide pool as negative control, or no peptide. For stimulating the cultures, overlapping spike peptide pools were used, derived from SARS-CoV-2 as well as from the common cold coronaviruses HCoV-NL63, HCoV-OC43 and HCoV-229E. The time from the second vaccine dose to post-vaccine blood sampling had a median of roughly 70 days and ranged from about 13 to 250 days. The convalescent cohort included six males and four females, with two Hispanic individuals, seven Caucasians, two Asians and one multiracial person. In roughly eleven COVID-19 convalescent patients and a few infection-naive healthy vaccine recipients, the spike-specific CD4+ TCR repertoire before mRNA vaccination was compared with the repertoire after mRNA vaccination. Participants received two doses of either the Pfizer-BioNTech BNT162b2 vaccine (n=8) or the Moderna mRNA-1273 vaccine (n=2). Post-COVID blood samples from convalescent patients were collected a median of roughly 100 days after diagnosis, with a range of 35 to 161 days.

V lost 2 bases and J lost 4 bases; the stretch between them is 8 bases long. From the cysteine up to the phenylalanine, the CDR3 has a length of 13 residues. Only the CDR3 region is kept as DNA, spanning 39 bases read in frame from base 1. Findings and caveats that apply to the study as a whole: Only a relatively small number of convalescent patients were included in the study, and early timepoints following natural infection were not analyzed. The median count of SARS-CoV-2-reactive clonotypes went up from around 23 after infection to a few dozen after vaccination, although the change was not significant. In convalescent patients, a median roughly 87% of post-vaccine SARS-CoV-2-reactive clones were detected only after vaccination, and vaccine-specific priming was suggested by this finding. Nearly all vaccine-specific clones in convalescent patients (304 of 307) were mono-reactive for SARS-CoV-2 spike rather than cross-reactive with common cold coronaviruses.

Library construction relied on PCR. At the Johns Hopkins FTIC core, DNA from the cultured CD4+ T cells underwent TCR sequencing with the Oncomine TCR Beta short-read assay. Genomic DNA was extracted from the cultured CD4+ T cells with the QIAamp micro DNA kit. The Oncomine TCR Beta libraries from cultured CD4+ T cells were pooled using unique dual indexes and then sequenced on an Illumina iSeq 100. As for how the authors treated the data: Non-productive sequences were removed, and CDR3s not starting with C, not ending with F or W, or shorter than 7 amino acids were discarded. Antigen-specific clonotypes were identified with the MANAFEST web application by comparing peptide-stimulated wells with reference and other culture wells. For a clone to be called positive, the clone needed an FDR below 0.05, an odds ratio above 5, and a productive frequency above 0.1% in at least two of three replicate wells. Clonotypes that were significantly expanded in both SARS-CoV-2 spike wells and at least one common cold coronavirus spike condition were defined as cross-reactive. Levenshtein distances (stringdist) and unrooted phylogenetic trees (ape) in R version 3.6.1 were used to assess CDR3 homology. TCRdb handled the public reads itself, with Q25 trimming in fastp and clone calling in MiXCR, and kept productive beta chains. Entries that share a CDR3 protein sequence are merged under the most common genes and DNA. What appears here as the V and J calls and clone size reflects TCRdb's work, not the paper's. In this sample the table shows about 15,000 distinct CDR3 sequences, about three fifths of which occur a single time. The top ten clones comprise approximately 16% of the sample.

The treatment or condition label here, explained by the study, means: roughly ten-day PBMC culture with coronavirus spike peptide pools or control peptides (ViraFEST assay). The ViraFEST assay, used in the study, expanded antigen-specific T cells with peptide pools and then identified the expanded clonotypes through TCR sequencing. The positive SARS-CoV-2 PCR tests of the convalescent patients were dated from March to December 2020, before the Alpha, Beta and Delta variants emerged in the United States. PBMCs were cultured at roughly 2 million per well in IMDM supplemented with approximately 5.3% human AB serum and about 10 IU/ml IL-2, with roughly 9.5 ug/ml peptide pools added. Half of the culture medium was replaced with fresh IL-2-containing medium on days 3 and 7. Once the cells had been in culture for about 10 days, the EasySep CD4+ T cell isolation kit was used to isolate CD4+ T cells by negative selection. Ficoll-Paque Plus gradient centrifugation was used to isolate PBMCs from whole blood, and the isolated PBMCs were then either used fresh or cryopreserved at -140C. Culture conditions were generally each tested in triplicate wells.

On this clonotype itself: Its antigen is still unknown. Nothing much larger sits one base from this clone, and base qualities are not available.

The sequence derives from a human donor who had recovered from COVID-19. The V and J genes are TRBV12-3 or TRBV12-4 and TRBJ2-5, with the D gene too uncertain to name. Sequenced input: CD4+ T cells from blood, cultured in vitro. The CDR3 sequence is CASSLKGGETQYF. The nucleotides are TGTGCCAGCAGTTTAAAGGGCGGAGAGACCCAGTACTTC.